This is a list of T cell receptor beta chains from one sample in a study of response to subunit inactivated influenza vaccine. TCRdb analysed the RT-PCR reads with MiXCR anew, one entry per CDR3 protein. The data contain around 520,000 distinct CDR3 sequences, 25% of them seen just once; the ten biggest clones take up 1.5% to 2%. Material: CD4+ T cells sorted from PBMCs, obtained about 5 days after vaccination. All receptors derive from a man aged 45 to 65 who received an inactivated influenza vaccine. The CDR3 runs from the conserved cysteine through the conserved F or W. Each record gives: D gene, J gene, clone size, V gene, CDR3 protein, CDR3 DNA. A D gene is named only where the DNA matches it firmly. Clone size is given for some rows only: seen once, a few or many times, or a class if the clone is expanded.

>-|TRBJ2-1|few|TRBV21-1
CASGKRLAGGIYEQFF
TGTGCCAGCGGCAAACGCCTAGCGGGAGGTATCTATGAGCAGTTCTTC
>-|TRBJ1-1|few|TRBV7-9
CASSQPMGGERTEAFF
TGTGCCAGCAGCCAGCCTATGGGGGGTGAACGGACTGAAGCTTTCTTT
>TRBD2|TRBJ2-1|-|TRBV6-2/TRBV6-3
CASSYPPGWDLVAGVYCEQFF
TGTGCCAGCAGTTACCCCCCCGGATGGGATCTGGTAGCGGGAGTGTATTGTGAGCAGTTCTTC
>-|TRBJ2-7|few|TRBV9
CASSVGGQGHYEQYF
TGTGCCAGCAGCGTAGGGGGGCAGGGCCACTACGAGCAGTACTTC
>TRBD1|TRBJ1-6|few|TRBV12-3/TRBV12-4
CASSLSGDSSPLHF
TGTGCCAGCAGTTTATCGGGGGACAGCTCACCCCTCCACTTT
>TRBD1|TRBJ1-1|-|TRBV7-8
CASSLSGQYNEAFF
TGTGCCAGCAGCTTATCGGGACAGTACAATGAAGCTTTCTTT
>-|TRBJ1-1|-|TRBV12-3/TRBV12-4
CASSLGTAIARDVAEAFF
TGTGCCAGCAGTTTAGGGACAGCAATTGCCCGGGATGTGGCTGAAGCTTTCTTT
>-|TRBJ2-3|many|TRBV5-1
CASSSSMDTQYF
TGCGCCAGCAGCTCCAGTATGGATACGCAGTATTTT
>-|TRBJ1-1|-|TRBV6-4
CASSAMGGTEAFF
TGTGCCAGCAGTGCCATGGGGGGCACTGAAGCTTTCTTT
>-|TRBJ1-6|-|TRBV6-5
CASSIYNSPLHF
TGTGCCAGCAGCATTTATAATTCACCCCTCCACTTT
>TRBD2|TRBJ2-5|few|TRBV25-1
CASSEMRSGGGETQYF
TGTGCCAGCAGTGAAATGCGCTCGGGAGGGGGAGAGACCCAGTACTTC
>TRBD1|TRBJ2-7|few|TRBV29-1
CSVASLGQGADEQYF
TGCAGCGTTGCCTCCTTAGGACAGGGGGCTGACGAGCAGTACTTC
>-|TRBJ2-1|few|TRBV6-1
CASSPPSSYSYNEQFF
TGTGCCAGCAGTCCGCCCTCTAGTTACTCCTACAATGAGCAGTTCTTC
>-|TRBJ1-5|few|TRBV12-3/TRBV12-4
CASRVTGSNQPQHF
TGTGCCAGCAGGGTTACAGGTAGCAATCAGCCCCAGCATTTT
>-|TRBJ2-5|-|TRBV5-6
CASSLMGSNQETQYF
TGTGCCAGCAGCCTGATGGGTAGCAATCAAGAGACCCAGTACTTC
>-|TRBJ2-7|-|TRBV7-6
CASSPQGVLSYEQYF
TGTGCCAGCAGCCCACAGGGAGTCTTGTCCTACGAGCAGTACTTC
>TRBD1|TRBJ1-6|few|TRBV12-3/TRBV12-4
CASSRQGSFNSPLHF
TGTGCCAGCAGTCGACAGGGTTCCTTTAATTCACCCCTCCACTTT
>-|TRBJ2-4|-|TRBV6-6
CASGISPLQNF
TGTGCCAGCGGTATCTCCCCACTACAGAACTTC